This T cell receptor beta chain came from a study of blood T cell repertoires in COVID-19. Study-level background: The origin of the acute and convalescent COVID-19 samples was the United States, Italy and Spain. PBMCs, B-cell-depleted T cells, or T cells were the source of the cDNA or gDNA that made up the material.

In the original workflow: From reference gene primer amplification, estimates of nucleated cell counts were derived. Clones were read by immunoSEQ multiplex PCR, and TCRdb kept only the in-frame ones, dropping some. Clone size and V and J calls were adopted from that table, with D and trimming inferred from the DNA. Among 120,000 or so clones, about 85% were seen once, and the ten largest hold roughly 6.7%. CDR3 length: 13 residues. V was clipped by 3 bases and J by 4 bases; unmatched bases: 2. This clone was detected only once. Other DNA variants within this sample encode the same CDR3. The origin of this receptor is an elderly man with active or convalescent COVID-19. What was sequenced was peripheral blood. This chain joins TRBV12-3 or TRBV12-4 and TRBJ1-1; 7 bases map to TRBD1. This CDR3 is CASSLSGGTEAFF. CDR3 nucleotide sequence: TGTGCCAGCAGTTTGTCAGGGGGCACTGAAGCTTTCTTT.